Presented here are 31 T cell receptor beta chains from one specimen sequenced in a study of Ad26.COV2.S vaccination and SARS-CoV-2 variants. Sequenced by immunoSEQ multiplex PCR; TCRdb stores in-frame clones only, minus some. The sample carries 450,000 to 550,000 clones, 89% recorded once. Treatment here: 19 received Ad26.COV2.S at low or high dose, single or two shots; about 5 received placebo; per-sample allocation not given. Vaccine and placebo recipients were sampled on day 63 after the first injection. The sequencing used peripheral blood, collected in a trial of Ad26.COV2.S vaccine versus placebo. The receptors shown here come from a person between 18 and 59 years old who received the Ad26.COV2.S COVID-19 vaccine or a placebo.

V usage is TRBV7-9 and J usage is TRBJ2-7; 9 nucleotides match TRBD1. CDR1 and CDR2 (germline): SEHNR, FQNEAQ (reference sequence). V was pared by 4 bases and J by 2 bases, with 9 bases of the junction left unmatched. This CDR3 is built from 16 residues. CDR3 sequence: CASSSEGQGQTYEQYF. DNA of the CDR3: TGTGCCAGCAGCTCAGAGGGACAGGGCCAAACCTACGAGCAGTACTTC.

The rearrangement uses TRBV5-4 and TRBJ1-3; tentative D call: TRBD1 (6 bases). From germline, CDR1 is SGHNT and CDR2 YYREEE (reference sequence). The CDR3 has 18 amino acids. Trimming left V 4 bases short and J 1 base short, with 21 bases between. The CDR3: CASSHLVGRGASGNTIYF. The DNA for the CDR3 is TGTGCCAGCAGCCACCTGGTTGGGCGGGGGGCGTCTGGAAACACCATATATTTT.

The gene calls are TRBV3-1 (or the pseudogene TRBV3-2) and TRBJ2-4; D gene uncertain. CDR1 LGHDT and CDR2 YNNKEL come from the germline V gene (reference sequence). The CDR3 extends over 15 amino acids. Trimming removed 1 base at V and 2 bases at J, with 9 bases between. The CDR3 coding sequence is TGTGCCAGCAGCCAAGGTTGGGGTTCCAAAAACATTCAGTACTTC. Amino acid sequence: CASSQGWGSKNIQYF.

The chain links TRBV7-2 to TRBJ2-5, with no clear D. Per germline, CDR1 SGHTA and CDR2 FQGNSA. V was shortened by 2 bases and J by 5 bases, with 12 bases between the two germline ends. There are 14 residues in the CDR3. The CDR3 DNA sequence: TGTGCCAGCAGCTTAAGGTTTAGTTCGGAGACCCAGTACTTC. Protein: CASSLRFSSETQYF.

On this clone: The sample holds other DNA sequences that translate to the same CDR3. The V and J genes are TRBV7-9 and TRBJ1-3; no clear D. Germline CDR1 and CDR2: SEHNR and FQNEAQ (reference sequence). The V and J ends lost 4 bases and 4 bases respectively, with 5 bases between them. There are 12 residues in the CDR3. The CDR3 loop is CASSSQGNTIYF. In nucleotides, the CDR3 is TGTGCCAGCAGCTCACAGGGAAACACCATATATTTT.

The chain couples TRBV29-1 to TRBJ2-7; TRBD2 matches at 12 bases. The ends lost 4 bases at V and 7 bases at J; junction bases unmatched: 8. CDR1 SQVTM and CDR2 ANQGSEA come from the germline V gene. The CDR3 length is 14 residues. In DNA, the CDR3 is TGCAGCGTTGGGGCTAGCGGGAGGGCATGGGAGCAGTACTTC. Translation gives CSVGASGRAWEQYF.

Only one count was recorded for this clone. This chain connects TRBV27 to TRBJ1-2, with 8 nucleotides matching TRBD1. Germline V lookup: CDR1 MNHEY, CDR2 SMNVEV (reference sequence). CDR3 size: 15 residues. Unmatched junction bases numbered 9, after V lost 5 bases and J lost 4 bases. The CDR3 is CASSPRTGFGYGYTF. In DNA form, the CDR3 reads TGTGCCAGCAGTCCCCGGACAGGGTTCGGCTATGGCTACACCTTC.

The chain recombines TRBV6-6 with TRBJ2-3, with D unresolved. V was shortened by 6 bases and J by 2 bases, with 15 bases between the two germline ends. The CDR3 length is 15 residues. CDR1 is MNHNY and CDR2 is SVGAGI in the germline V gene (reference sequence). The CDR3 is CASRTVILNTDTQYF. The CDR3 bases are TGTGCCAGCAGGACCGTTATCTTAAACACAGATACGCAGTATTTT.

This chain uses TRBV30 with TRBJ2-3; the D gene is possibly TRBD2 (6 bases). The germline V gene has CDR1 GTSNPN and CDR2 SVGIG (reference sequence). Trimming removed 7 bases from V and 3 bases from J, with 11 bases in between. The length of the CDR3 is 12 residues. CDR3: CASPGLTDTQYF. CDR3 bases: TGTGCCTCACCGGGACTGACAGATACGCAGTATTTT.

V is TRBV13 and J is TRBJ2-7; D not resolved. The CDR3 is 13 residues long. The germline V and J ends were trimmed by 5 bases and 0 bases, with 8 bases remaining between them. From germline, CDR1 is PRHDT and CDR2 FYEKMQ (reference sequence). The CDR3 sequence is CASSPGDSYEQYF. The CDR3 nucleotides read TGTGCCAGCAGCCCCGGAGACTCCTACGAGCAGTACTTC.

The CDR3 sequence is CASSLGYRGEQFF. The CDR3 DNA reads as TGTGCCAGCAGTTTGGGCTATAGGGGTGAGCAGTTCTTC. This chain uses TRBV28 with TRBJ2-1; D is possibly TRBD1 (5 bases). The CDR3 contains 13 residues. Between the trimmed V and J ends, which lost 3 bases and 9 bases, there was a span of 12 bases. CDR1 MDHEN and CDR2 SYDVKM come from the germline V gene. Variable domain in full (rest from reference TRBV28 and TRBJ2-1): DVKVTQSSRYLVKRTGEKVFLECVQDMDHENMFWYRQDPGLGLRLIYFSYDVKMKEKGDIPEGYSVSREKKERFSLILESASTNQTSMYLCASSLGYRGEQFFGPGTRLTVL.

The chain combines TRBV7-6 with TRBJ1-4; maybe TRBD1 (5 bases). V was cut by 5 bases and J by 3 bases, with 13 bases left in between. This CDR3 has 15 amino acids. The germline V gene encodes CDR1 SGHVS and CDR2 FNYEAQ. CDR3 protein: CASSAQTGPNEKLFF. The CDR3, as DNA: TGTGCCAGCAGCGCCCAAACGGGACCTAATGAAAAACTGTTTTTT.

The chain recombines TRBV9 with TRBJ2-3; D not resolved. Trimming removed 0 bases at V and 2 bases at J, with 13 bases between. This CDR3 has 16 residues. Germline V gene data show CDR1 as SGDLS and CDR2 as YYNGEE. The CDR3 nucleotides read TGTGCCAGCAGCGTAGACATTGCGGCCCCCACAGATACGCAGTATTTT. This translates into CASSVDIAAPTDTQYF.

The chain recombines TRBV29-1 with TRBJ1-1; TRBD1 matches 7 bases. Germline V lookup: CDR1 SQVTM, CDR2 ANQGSEA. CDR3 size: 13 residues. Germline trimming cut 7 bases from V and 4 bases from J; bases unmatched to any gene: 9. CDR3 coding DNA: TGCAGCGCCACGGACAGGCAATTCACTGAAGCTTTCTTT. Translating it yields CSATDRQFTEAFF. Complete variable domain (other parts from reference TRBV29-1 and TRBJ1-1): SAVISQKPSRDICQRGTSLTIQCQVDSQVTMMFWYRQQPGQSLTLIATANQGSEATYESGFVIDKFPISRPNLTFSTLTVSNMSPEDSSIYLCSATDRQFTEAFFGQGTRLTVV.

This chain links TRBV6-5 with TRBJ2-7; D possibly corresponds to TRBD1 (6 bases). With 10 bases removed from V and 0 bases from J, the gap between germline ends came to 13 bases. The CDR3 loop spans 13 amino acids. Germline CDR1 MNHEY, CDR2 SVGAGI. CDR3 nucleotides: TGTGCCACCCGGACAGACGTCTCCTACGAGCAGTACTTC. It encodes CATRTDVSYEQYF.

The chain couples TRBV3-1 (or the pseudogene TRBV3-2) to TRBJ1-2; D ambiguous. V lost 6 bases, J lost 0 bases, and 8 bases lay in between. The CDR3 consists of 13 residues. Germline V CDR1 and CDR2: LGHDT, YNNKEL (reference sequence). The CDR3 spells CASRRAANYGYTF. As DNA, the CDR3 is TGTGCCAGCAGGCGGGCTGCTAACTATGGCTACACCTTC.

The V gene is TRBV28, the J gene TRBJ2-7, with D perhaps TRBD1 (6 bases). The CDR3 is made up of 14 amino acids. V lost 5 bases to trimming and J lost 3 bases, with 14 bases between them. Germline V CDR1 and CDR2: MDHEN, SYDVKM. The CDR3 DNA is TGTGCCAGCAGTCCCCCAACAGGGCTCTACGAGCAGTACTTC. Its protein is CASSPPTGLYEQYF.

This clone was seen only once. This chain joins TRBV11-2 and TRBJ2-6; D remains unclear. Trimming stripped 0 bases from V and 0 bases from J, with 3 bases between. This CDR3 has 15 residues. CDR1 and CDR2 from the germline V gene are SGHAT and FQNNGV. The DNA of the CDR3 is TGTGCCAGCAGCTTAGAGTACTCTGGGGCCAACGTCCTGACTTTC. This gives the protein CASSLEYSGANVLTF.

The rearrangement uses TRBV28 and TRBJ2-5; no definite D call. Germline CDR1 reads MDHEN; CDR2 reads SYDVKM. V dropped 5 bases and J dropped 0 bases, with 16 bases sitting between them. CDR3 length: 16 residues. The CDR3 sequence is CASSQRPATNQETQYF. The DNA for the CDR3 is TGTGCCAGCAGTCAAAGGCCAGCAACCAACCAAGAGACCCAGTACTTC.

This rearrangement joins TRBV7-9 to TRBJ2-7; 7 bases line up with TRBD2. Germline CDR1 reads SEHNR; CDR2 reads FQNEAQ (reference sequence). Unmatched junction bases numbered 11, after V lost 1 base and J lost 5 bases. The CDR3 runs 16 residues. The CDR3 spells CASSLVPSGVGHEQYF. DNA of the CDR3: TGTGCCAGCAGCTTAGTTCCTAGCGGCGTTGGCCACGAGCAGTACTTC.

The rearrangement uses TRBV6-1 and TRBJ1-1, with a weak D call TRBD1 (6 bases). The ends were cut back, 2 bases at V and 2 bases at J, with 9 bases in the middle. Per germline, CDR1 MNHNS and CDR2 SASEGT. This CDR3 spans 14 amino acids. DNA of the CDR3: TGTGCCAGCAGTGAATTGGGGACAAACACTGAAGCTTTCTTT. Translation: CASSELGTNTEAFF.

This clone was observed a few times. J is TRBJ1-1 and V is TRBV6-5; D gene ambiguous. Per the germline V gene, CDR1 is MNHEY and CDR2 is SVGAGI. The CDR3 is 11 residues long. V lost 2 bases, J lost 9 bases, and 7 bases lay in between. As DNA, the CDR3 is TGTGCCAGCAGTTACAGTGGAAAAGCTTTCTTT. Its translation: CASSYSGKAFF.

V gene TRBV30 combines with J gene TRBJ1-3; tentatively, D is TRBD1 (6 bases). The CDR3 is made up of 14 amino acids. V was pared by 2 bases and J by 2 bases, with 10 bases between. Germline V gene sequence: CDR1 GTSNPN, CDR2 SVGIG (reference sequence). The CDR3 sequence: CAWSQGLAGNTIYF. The CDR3 coding sequence is TGTGCCTGGAGTCAGGGGCTGGCTGGAAACACCATATATTTT.

This clone was detected once. This chain uses TRBV5-1 with TRBJ2-2, with 7 bases identical to TRBD2. Trimming cost V 1 base and J 8 bases; bases outside gene matches: 11. Germline CDR1 and CDR2: SGHRS and YFSETQ. CDR3 length: 16 amino acids. The CDR3 nucleotides are TGCGCCAGCAGCTTGCCGGCTAGCGGCGCAACTGGGGAGCTGTTTTTT. Its protein product is CASSLPASGATGELFF. Full variable domain (rest looked up from reference TRBV5-1 and TRBJ2-2): KAGVTQTPRYLIKTRGQQVTLSCSPISGHRSVSWYQQTPGQGLQFLFEYFSETQRNKGNFPGRFSGRQFSNSRSEMNVSTLELGDSALYLCASSLPASGATGELFFGEGSRLTVL.

This chain connects TRBV29-1 to TRBJ2-3, with D possibly TRBD1 on 5 matching bases. The V gene's germline CDR1 is SQVTM and CDR2 ANQGSEA. Trimming shortened V by 7 bases and J by 2 bases, and 16 bases separated the two germline ends. The CDR3 is 14 residues long. CDR3 coding DNA: TGCAGCGCGCATGGAGTAGGGGCCACAGATACGCAGTATTTT. Translated, it gives CSAHGVGATDTQYF.

In its sample, this clone was seen a few times. The chain uses TRBV2 and TRBJ1-5, with D possibly being TRBD1 (6 bases). This CDR3 region has 15 residues. V lost 6 bases and J 3 bases, leaving 15 bases between the germline ends. Germline-derived CDR1 and CDR2 are SNHLY and FYNNEI. Written as DNA, the CDR3 is TGTGCCAGCAGGCTACAGGGCGGAAACAATCAGCCCCAGCATTTT. Protein sequence: CASRLQGGNNQPQHF.

The chain joins TRBV6-2 or TRBV6-3 to TRBJ2-3, with D tentatively TRBD2 (6 bases). The germline V and J ends were trimmed by 4 bases and 6 bases, with 20 bases remaining between them. This CDR3 region has 16 residues. Germline V lookup: CDR1 MNHEY, CDR2 SVGEGT. CDR3 coding DNA: TGTGCCAGCAGTTTCGGGGGACTCCCGGAAGGGGATACGCAGTATTTT. Translated: CASSFGGLPEGDTQYF.

The chain carries TRBV6-1 and TRBJ2-3; a possible D gene is TRBD1 (6 bases). This CDR3 has 16 residues. Germline CDR1 and CDR2: MNHNS and SASEGT. V was trimmed by 2 bases and J by 8 bases, leaving 20 bases between them. In nucleotides, the CDR3 is TGTGCCAGCAGTGAATCCACAGGGCCACCTCTGGGTACGCAGTATTTT. It specifies CASSESTGPPLGTQYF.

The chain uses TRBV4-2 and TRBJ2-6; 7 nucleotides align to TRBD1. Germline CDR1 is LGHNA and CDR2 is YNFKEQ. The CDR3 spans 16 residues. Trimming removed 1 base from V and 2 bases from J; junction bases left unmatched: 2. Here the CDR3 DNA reads TGTGCCAGCAGCCAAGGCGACAGGGCTGGGGCCAACGTCCTGACTTTC. This translates into CASSQGDRAGANVLTF.

This rearrangement joins TRBV25-1 to TRBJ2-2; no firm D call. CDR3 size: 16 residues. CDR1 is MGHDK, CDR2 SYGVNS, per germline. Trimming stripped 8 bases from V and 5 bases from J, with 21 bases between. In DNA, the CDR3 is TGTGCCAGCGCGGCCCGAGGATTGGGGTGGACCGGGGAGCTGTTTTTT. The encoded protein is CASAARGLGWTGELFF.

CDR3 in DNA: TGTGCCAGCAGCTTAACGGGGAGGACAGATACGCAGTATTTT. Its protein is CASSLTGRTDTQYF. The chain employs TRBV7-3 and TRBJ2-3; TRBD2 is a possible D gene (6 bases). Trimming stripped 0 bases from V and 3 bases from J, with 7 bases between. Looked up from germline, CDR1 is SGHTA and CDR2 is FQGTGA. There are 14 residues in the CDR3.